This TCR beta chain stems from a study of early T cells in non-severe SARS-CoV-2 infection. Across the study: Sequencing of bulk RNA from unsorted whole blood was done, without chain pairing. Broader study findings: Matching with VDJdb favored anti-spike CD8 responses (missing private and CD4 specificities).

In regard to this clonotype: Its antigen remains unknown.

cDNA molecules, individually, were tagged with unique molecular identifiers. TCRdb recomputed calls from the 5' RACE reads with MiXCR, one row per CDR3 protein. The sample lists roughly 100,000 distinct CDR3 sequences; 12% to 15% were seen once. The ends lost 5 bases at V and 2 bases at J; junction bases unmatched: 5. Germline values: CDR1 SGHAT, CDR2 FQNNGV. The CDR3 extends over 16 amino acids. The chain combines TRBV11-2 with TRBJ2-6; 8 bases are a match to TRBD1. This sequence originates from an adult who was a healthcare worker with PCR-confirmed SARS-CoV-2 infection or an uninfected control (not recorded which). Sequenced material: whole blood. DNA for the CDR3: TGTGCCAGCAGCGCACGACAGGGGACTGGGGCCAACGTCCTGACTTTC. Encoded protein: CASSARQGTGANVLTF.